A single sample gave rise to the 4 T cell receptor beta chains below, sequenced in a study of technical replicates of blood from a handful of donors. Libraries were prepared by immunoSEQ multiplex PCR; TCRdb keeps only in-frame clonotypes and omits some of them. The sample comprises approximately 75,000 clones, about 97% of which are singletons, and 0.25% to 0.3% rests with the top ten. The sequenced material came from T cells isolated from PBMCs. The receptors derive from a human donor in good health.

The V gene is TRBV10-3, the J gene TRBJ2-5; 8 nucleotides agree with TRBD2. Per germline, CDR1 ENHRY and CDR2 SYGVKD. J lost 4 bases, V lost 6 bases, and 4 bases had no gene match. CDR3 length equals 13 residues. The DNA for the CDR3 is TGTGCCATCAGGAGCCTAGCGGGAGAGACCCAGTACTTC. Translating gives CAIRSLAGETQYF.

The chain carries TRBV7-9 and TRBJ2-2, with D tentatively TRBD2 (6 bases). The V and J ends lost 5 bases and 4 bases respectively, with 11 bases between them. CDR1 is SEHNR and CDR2 is FQNEAQ in the germline V gene (reference sequence). CDR3 length: 14 amino acids. DNA of the CDR3: TGTGCCAGCAGCCACAACGGGGGCACCGGGGAGCTGTTTTTT. Amino acid sequence: CASSHNGGTGELFF.

This clone came up a few times. This sequence joins TRBV6-5 and TRBJ1-1, with D possibly TRBD1 on 5 matching bases. CDR1 is MNHEY and CDR2 is SVGAGI in the germline V gene. Deletions cut 5 bases from V and 1 base from J, with 8 bases between. The CDR3 length is 13 residues. The DNA for the CDR3 is TGTGCCAGCAGTACTGACAGGAACACTGAAGCTTTCTTT. Translating it yields CASSTDRNTEAFF.

This sequence joins TRBV7-3 and TRBJ2-2, with 7 bases aligning to TRBD2. The CDR3 loop spans 16 amino acids. Germline V gene sequence: CDR1 SGHTA, CDR2 FQGTGA. Trimming took 1 base from V and 7 from J; bases not matched to a gene: 9. CDR3 bases: TGTGCCAGCAGCTTAATTGGCGGGAGATTGGGCGGGGAGCTGTTTTTT. Translating gives CASSLIGGRLGGELFF.